This record covers a single T cell receptor beta chain. This sample was taken from a study of control samples from healthy donors and cancer patients. Here immunoSEQ multiplex PCR was the method, and the copy in TCRdb shows in-frame clones only, minus some. The data contain fewer than 200,000 clones, almost 90% of them seen just once; the ten biggest clones take up roughly 5.3%. V was cut by 10 bases and J by 11 bases, with 21 bases left in between. The length of the CDR3 is 13 residues. Germline V gene lookup returns CDR1 MNHEY and CDR2 SVGAGI. The sequence was obtained from a woman between 25 and 40 years old in good health. The chain combines TRBV6-5 with TRBJ1-5, with unresolved D. Sequencing was performed on blood. CDR3 coding DNA: TGTGCCACTTCAGATGCAGCCCGACGGGCCCAGCATTTT. Its protein is CATSDAARRAQHF.